Shown below are 16 T cell receptor beta chains from a single sample sequenced in a study of blood T cell repertoires in COVID-19. TCRdb's copy holds only in-frame clones and misses some; the assay was immunoSEQ multiplex PCR. The sample yields tens of thousands of clones, more than 75% seen once. Sequencing was done on a sample of peripheral blood. The origin of the receptors is a human donor in a cohort sampled during active COVID-19.

In its sample, this clone was seen once. The chain joins TRBV2 to TRBJ2-3; tentatively, D is TRBD2 (5 bases). Trimming removed 6 bases from V and 5 bases from J, with 21 bases in between. CDR1 is SNHLY, CDR2 FYNNEI, per germline. The CDR3 is made up of 16 amino acids. CDR3 residues: CASSGLGSAKQDTQYF. The DNA for the CDR3 is TGTGCCAGCAGCGGTCTTGGGAGCGCAAAACAAGATACGCAGTATTTT.

This chain joins TRBV5-1 and TRBJ2-2, with D maybe TRBD1 (5 bases). CDR1 and CDR2 (germline): SGHRS, YFSETQ. The CDR3 has 17 residues. V was cut by 4 bases and J by 4 bases, with 20 bases left in between. For the CDR3, the DNA is TGCGCCAGCAGCCCCAGACAGCCCTCCGGCGGCACCGGGGAGCTGTTTTTT. This translates into CASSPRQPSGGTGELFF.

The chain links TRBV2 to TRBJ1-6; 7 bases fit TRBD1. This CDR3 has 17 residues. CDR1 and CDR2 (germline): SNHLY, FYNNEI. The V and J ends lost 0 bases and 6 bases, in that order; junction bases with no gene match: 8. CDR3 in amino acids: CASSEADRPTSNSPLHF. The CDR3 DNA sequence: TGTGCCAGCAGTGAAGCGGACAGGCCGACCTCTAATTCACCCCTCCACTTT.

This clone was seen only a few times. The chain recombines TRBV4-1 with TRBJ2-3; 7 bases agree with TRBD2. This CDR3 region has 17 residues. V shed 5 bases, J shed 6 bases, and the junction held 17 bases outside the gene matches. CDR1 MGHRA and CDR2 YSYEKL come from the germline V gene. CDR3 bases: TGCGCCAGCAGCGCCTATTTGGGGGGAGGGCCTGGGGATACGCAGTATTTT. Amino acids: CASSAYLGGGPGDTQYF.

The chain joins TRBV5-1 to TRBJ2-7; TRBD2 matches at 8 bases. The CDR3 loop spans 15 amino acids. V gave up 4 bases and J gave up 2 bases; unmatched junction bases: 8. Germline V gene sequence: CDR1 SGHRS, CDR2 YFSETQ. The CDR3 sequence is CASSDGTRRAYEQYF. CDR3 sequence (DNA): TGCGCCAGCAGCGACGGGACTAGGAGGGCCTACGAGCAGTACTTC.

This rearrangement joins TRBV12-3 or TRBV12-4 to TRBJ2-1; no reliable D call. The CDR3 spans 11 residues. Trimming took off 1 base at V and 13 bases at J, with 8 bases between the two ends. The CDR3 loop is CASSLGPSQFF. For the CDR3, the DNA is TGTGCCAGCAGTTTAGGGCCATCTCAGTTCTTC.

This chain uses TRBV9 with TRBJ2-7, with 11 bases lining up with TRBD1. Germline assignment: CDR1 SGDLS and CDR2 YYNGEE. The CDR3 runs 17 residues. The J segment lost 6 bases and the V segment lost 0 bases, leaving 11 bases of the junction unmatched. CDR3 DNA sequence: TGTGCCAGCAGCGTAGGGGCCCCTGGACAGGGGGCGGGCGAGCAGTACTTC. This codes for CASSVGAPGQGAGEQYF.

The CDR3 loop is CASMGGAGGYTF. The DNA for the CDR3 is TGTGCCAGCATGGGGGGGGCTGGGGGCTACACCTTC. The chain uses TRBV6-5 and TRBJ1-2; tentatively, D is TRBD1 (6 bases). The CDR3 is 12 amino acids. The V gene's germline CDR1 is MNHEY and CDR2 SVGAGI. V was cut by 7 bases and J by 8 bases, with 14 bases left in between.

This clone was detected only once. V and J are TRBV5-1 and TRBJ1-6; 7 bases fit TRBD1. J lost 8 bases, V lost 0 bases, and 8 bases had no gene match. Germline V CDR1 and CDR2: SGHRS, YFSETQ. CDR3 length equals 16 residues. The chain's CDR3 is CASSLENRGSHSPLHF. The CDR3 region has the DNA TGCGCCAGCAGCTTGGAGAACAGGGGTAGTCATTCACCCCTCCACTTT.

This chain links TRBV9 with TRBJ1-1; 7 bases agree with TRBD1. J gave up 6 bases and V 4 bases, and 15 bases lay outside the gene matches. The CDR3 spans 16 residues. The germline gives CDR1 SGDLS, CDR2 YYNGEE. The CDR3 region is CASSSRTGGGTSEAFF. CDR3 DNA sequence: TGTGCCAGCAGCTCCCGGACAGGAGGGGGGACCTCTGAAGCTTTCTTT.

This clone was seen only once. The chain links TRBV5-5 to TRBJ2-7, with TRBD1 matching 9 bases. The germline gives CDR1 SGHKS, CDR2 YYEKEE (reference sequence). The CDR3 totals 14 residues. The V gene end was trimmed by 4 bases and the J gene end by 4 bases; junction bases not matched to a gene: 6. The CDR3 region is CASSPGTGLYEQYF. In DNA, the CDR3 is TGTGCCAGCAGCCCCGGGACAGGGCTGTACGAGCAGTACTTC. The full variable domain, rest sourced from reference TRBV5-5 and TRBJ2-7, is DAGVTQSPTHLIKTRGQQVTLRCSPISGHKSVSWYQQVLGQGPQFIFQYYEKEERGRGNFPDRFSARQFPNYSSELNVNALLLGDSALYLCASSPGTGLYEQYFGPGTRLTVT.

The genes are TRBV4-1 and TRBJ2-7; D not certain. The CDR3 covers 14 residues. V shed 0 bases and J shed 2 bases, with 8 bases lying between them. The germline CDR1 and CDR2 sequences are MGHRA and YSYEKL. CDR3 nucleotides: TGCGCCAGCAGCCAAGATAAACAGCCCTACGAGCAGTACTTC. Encoded protein: CASSQDKQPYEQYF.

CDR3: CASRVPGQGSPLHF. The CDR3 DNA reads as TGTGCCAGTAGGGTCCCGGGACAGGGTTCACCCCTCCACTTT. The chain combines TRBV19 with TRBJ1-6; TRBD1 matches 9 bases. Germline-derived CDR1 and CDR2 are LNHDA and SQIVND (reference sequence). Trimming cost V 6 bases and J 9 bases; bases outside gene matches: 6. The CDR3 runs 14 residues.

The rearrangement links TRBV28 to TRBJ1-5, with TRBD1 matching over 7 bases. Germline trimming cut 6 bases from V and 4 bases from J; bases unmatched to any gene: 3. CDR1 and CDR2 from the germline V gene are MDHEN and SYDVKM. The CDR3 runs to 13 residues. The CDR3 nucleotides are TGTGCCAGCAGCCCGACAGGGAATCAGCCCCAGCATTTT. Its translation: CASSPTGNQPQHF.

This clone was recorded only once. The chain links TRBV30 to TRBJ2-7; D perhaps matches TRBD1 (6 bases). The CDR3 totals 13 residues. Germline V gene data show CDR1 as GTSNPN and CDR2 as SVGIG (reference sequence). Trimming removed 8 bases at V and 5 bases at J, with 19 bases between. The CDR3 coding sequence is TGTGCCCGGTCGTGGGGGCCGTCGAACGAGCAGTACTTC. Encoded protein: CARSWGPSNEQYF.

This chain joins TRBV30 and TRBJ1-3; D possibly corresponds to TRBD1 (6 bases). V dropped 0 bases and J dropped 4 bases, with 10 bases sitting between them. Germline lookup yields CDR1 GTSNPN and CDR2 SVGIG (reference sequence). The CDR3 sequence is 14 residues long. DNA for the CDR3: TGTGCCTGGAGTGTACAGGGAGCCGGAAACACCATATATTTT. It codes for CAWSVQGAGNTIYF.